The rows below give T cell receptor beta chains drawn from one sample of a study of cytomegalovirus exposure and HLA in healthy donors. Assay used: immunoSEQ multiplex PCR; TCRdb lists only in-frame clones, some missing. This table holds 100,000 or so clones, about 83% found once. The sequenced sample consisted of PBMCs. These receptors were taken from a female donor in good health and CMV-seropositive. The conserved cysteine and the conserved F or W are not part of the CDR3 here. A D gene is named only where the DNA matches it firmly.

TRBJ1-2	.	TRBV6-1	ASSEAGEAYGYT
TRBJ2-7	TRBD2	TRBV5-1	ASSPSGPYEQY
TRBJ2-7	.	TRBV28	ASSSRSYEQY
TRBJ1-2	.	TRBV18	ASSPRQDANGYT
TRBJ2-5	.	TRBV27	ASSFLGAGETQY
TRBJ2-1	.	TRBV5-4	ASSPKQDINEQF
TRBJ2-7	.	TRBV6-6	ASSLTSVSAYEQY
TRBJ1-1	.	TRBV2	ASSEPAQDTEAF
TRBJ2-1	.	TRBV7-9	ASSSTGGKQF
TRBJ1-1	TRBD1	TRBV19	ASKDRETEAF
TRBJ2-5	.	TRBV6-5	ASSYSTTKETQY
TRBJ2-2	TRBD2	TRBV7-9	ASSQVLAVNTGELF
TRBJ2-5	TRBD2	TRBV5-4	ASSYGGGVQETQY
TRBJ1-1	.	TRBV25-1	ASSEFGQNTEAF
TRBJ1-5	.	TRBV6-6	ASSSTLGQPQH
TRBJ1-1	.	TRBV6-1	ASKWTEINTEAF
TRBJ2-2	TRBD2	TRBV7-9	ASSSGLAGTGELF
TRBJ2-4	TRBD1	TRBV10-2	ASSGDRGNLVAKNIQY
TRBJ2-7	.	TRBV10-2	AAALGANSGEQY
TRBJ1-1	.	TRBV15	ATSRGRVGSEAF
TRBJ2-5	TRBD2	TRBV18	ASSPPGLAGAAQY
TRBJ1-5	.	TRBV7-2	ASSSYNQPQH
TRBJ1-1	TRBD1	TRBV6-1	ASSEELGTGRNTEAF
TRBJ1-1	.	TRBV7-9	ASRLGAGTEAF
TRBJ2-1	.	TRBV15	ATSPLSGPNNEQF
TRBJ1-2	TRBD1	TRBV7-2	ASSPGTGANYGYT
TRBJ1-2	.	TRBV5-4	ASSFGQTAIYGYT
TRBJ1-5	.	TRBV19	ASSEVGRPQH
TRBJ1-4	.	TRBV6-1	GSRFAATNEKLF
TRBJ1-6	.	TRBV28	ASSLSEGGYNSPLH
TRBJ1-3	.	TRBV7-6	ASSLNSGNTIY
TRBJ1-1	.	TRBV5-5	ASSPQVNTEAF